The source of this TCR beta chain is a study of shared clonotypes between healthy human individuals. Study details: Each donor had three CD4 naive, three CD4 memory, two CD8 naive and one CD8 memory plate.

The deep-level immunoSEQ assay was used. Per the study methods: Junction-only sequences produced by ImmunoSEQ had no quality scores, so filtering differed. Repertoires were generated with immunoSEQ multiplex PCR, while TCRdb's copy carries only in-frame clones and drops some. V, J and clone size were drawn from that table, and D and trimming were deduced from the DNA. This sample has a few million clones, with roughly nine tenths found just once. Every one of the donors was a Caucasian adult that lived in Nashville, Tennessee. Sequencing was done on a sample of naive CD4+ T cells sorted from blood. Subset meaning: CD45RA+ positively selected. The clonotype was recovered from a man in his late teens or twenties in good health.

The CDR3 nucleotides read TGTGCCAGCAGTTCAGGGGGGCCAGGCTACACCTTC. Translated, it gives CASSSGGPGYTF. J is TRBJ1-2 and V is TRBV6-5, with 7 bases identical to TRBD1. The CDR3 is 12 amino acids. V trimming: 4 bases; J trimming: 8 bases; junction bases outside the gene matches: 4. Per the germline V gene, CDR1 is MNHEY and CDR2 is SVGAGI.